This T cell receptor (beta chain) was recovered during a study of T cell repertoires in ileal Crohn's disease. As concerns this clone: What it recognizes is unknown.

Included were adult ileal or ileocolonic Crohn's patients indicated for ileocolonic resection. Study findings and constraints: Sorted CD8 T cells held more high-frequency clones than CD4. Active smokers at surgery had more clonal expansions than non-smokers.

Germline CDR1 and CDR2: MNHEY and SVGAGI. The CDR3 loop spans 13 amino acids. Germline trimming cut 8 bases from V and 3 bases from J; bases unmatched to any gene: 5. Each sample's TCRB immunosequencing used about 470 nanograms of biopsy DNA. Clones were sequenced by immunoSEQ multiplex PCR, and TCRdb holds only the in-frame ones, with some missing. This sample has about 14,000 clones, with approximately 63% found just once. Specimen: ileal tissue. The gene calls are TRBV6-5 and TRBJ2-5, with 8 bases aligning to TRBD2. The receptor was derived from an adult with Crohn's disease. The CDR3 nucleotides read TGTGCCAGCGCCAGGACTAGCAAAGAGACCCAGTACTTC. It encodes CASARTSKETQYF.